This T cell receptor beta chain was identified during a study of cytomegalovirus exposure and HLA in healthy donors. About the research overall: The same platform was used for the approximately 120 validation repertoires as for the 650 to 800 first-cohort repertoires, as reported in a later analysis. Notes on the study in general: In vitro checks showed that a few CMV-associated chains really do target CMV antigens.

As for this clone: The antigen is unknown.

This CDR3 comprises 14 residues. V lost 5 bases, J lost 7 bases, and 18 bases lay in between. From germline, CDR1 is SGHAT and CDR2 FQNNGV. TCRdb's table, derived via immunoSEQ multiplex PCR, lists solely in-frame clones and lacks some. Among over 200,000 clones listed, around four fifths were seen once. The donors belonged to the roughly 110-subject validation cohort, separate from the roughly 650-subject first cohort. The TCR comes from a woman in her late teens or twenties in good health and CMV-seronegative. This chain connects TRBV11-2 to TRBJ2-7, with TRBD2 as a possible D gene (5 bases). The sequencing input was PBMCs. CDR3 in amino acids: CASSQSPAGGEQYF. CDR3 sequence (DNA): TGTGCCAGCAGCCAATCCCCGGCCGGAGGAGAGCAGTACTTC.